These T cell receptor beta chains were read from a single sample in a study of tumor-infiltrating lymphocytes in primary liver carcinoma. TCRdb reprocessed the multiplex PCR reads with MiXCR, giving one entry per CDR3 protein. The data contain tens of thousands of distinct CDR3 sequences, 60% to 80% of them singletons. The specimen sequenced was liver tumor tissue from sampling region 4. These receptors were collected from a woman aged 55 to 70 with primary liver carcinoma and hepatitis B virus infection. Both conserved end residues are part of each CDR3. A D gene is named only where the DNA matches it firmly. Expanded clones are given a class, and other clones once, few, many or no size at all.

-	TRBD2	TRBV11-2	TRBJ2-3	CAGSSVAGVLSTDMRYF	TGTGCCGGCTCCTCGGTAGCGGGAGTGCTTAGCACAGATATGCGGTATTTT
-	-	TRBV29-1	TRBJ1-2	CSVEDRGYGYVF	TGCAGCGTTGAAGACAGGGGCTATGGCTACGTCTTC
-	TRBD2	TRBV7-3	TRBJ2-3	CASSLNAGASDTQYF	TGTGCCAGCAGCTTAAATGCGGGAGCTTCAGATACGCAGTATTTT
-	-	TRBV2	TRBJ2-7	CASSEAWTAPYEQYF	TGTGCCAGCAGTGAAGCGTGGACAGCCCCCTACGAGCAGTACTTC
-	-	TRBV6-1	TRBJ2-7	CAASETFEGYEQYF	TGTGCCGCCAGTGAAACTTTCGAGGGGTACGAGCAGTACTTC
many	-	TRBV12-3/TRBV12-4	TRBJ1-5	CASSLGQIGRPQHF	TGTGCCAGCAGCCTCGGACAGATCGGGAGGCCCCAGCATTTT
-	TRBD2	TRBV2	TRBJ2-7	CASSRGGDRHEQYF	TGTGCCAGCAGCCGCGGGGGGGACCGCCACGAGCAGTACTTC
once	TRBD1	TRBV29-1	TRBJ2-3	CKVGDRTLTDTQYF	TGCAAGGTTGGGGACAGGACCCTCACAGATACACAGTATTTT
-	-	TRBV6-5	TRBJ2-7	CGSSLDRLVPYEQYF	TGTGGCAGCAGTCTTGACAGGTTGGTCCCCTACGAGCAGTACTTC
many	-	TRBV10-3	TRBJ2-2	CAISEGGGDTGELFF	TGTGCCATCAGTGAAGGCGGGGGCGACACCGGGGAGCTGTTTTTT
-	-	TRBV29-1	TRBJ2-1	CSVYQTGWYNEQFF	TGCAGCGTTTATCAGACCGGCTGGTACAATGAGCAGTTCTTC
-	TRBD2	TRBV7-6	TRBJ2-1	CASSRAGTSGDNGQFF	TGTGCCAGCAGCCGCGCGGGGACTAGCGGTGACAATGGGCAGTTCTTC
once	TRBD1	TRBV12-3/TRBV12-4	TRBJ1-2	CASSLWDRENYGCTF	TGTGCCAGCAGTTTATGGGACAGGGAGAACTATGGCTGCACATTC
-	TRBD1	TRBV6-5	TRBJ1-4	CASSYRGGPEKLFF	TGCGCCAGCAGTTACAGGGGCGGGCCTGAAAAACTGTTTTTT
-	-	TRBV6-5	TRBJ2-1	CACSYRPAVEYNEQSF	TGTGCCTGCAGTTACCGTCCAGCGGTTGAATACAATGAGCAGTCCTTC
many	-	TRBV5-6	TRBJ2-2	CASSFSSWDTGELFF	TGTGCCAGCAGCTTCAGTTCCTGGGACACCGGGGAGCTGTTTTTT
-	TRBD2	TRBV11-2	TRBJ2-3	CASSPGLAGSDTQYF	TGTGCCAGCAGCCCCGGACTAGCGGGCTCAGACACGCAGTATTTT
-	TRBD1	TRBV5-1	TRBJ1-1	CANSLGTAITEAFF	TGCGCTAACAGCTTAGGGACAGCGATCACTGAAGCTTTCTTT
-	-	TRBV4-2	TRBJ2-7	CASRPSVGGRKPASLYEQYF	TGTGCCAGCAGACCCTCGGTCGGTGGGAGGAAACCGGCTTCCCTCTACGAGCAGTACTTC
once	-	TRBV12-3/TRBV12-4	TRBJ2-2	CASSFPAQTSTGELSF	TGTGCCAGCAGTTTTCCGGCGCAAACGAGCACCGGGGAGCTGTCTTTT
few	TRBD1	TRBV19	TRBJ2-1	CASRRQGSAHNEQFF	TGTGCCAGTAGGAGACAGGGGTCCGCACACAATGAGCAGTTCTTC
medium-sized	-	TRBV11-2	TRBJ1-2	CASSLEYGAYYGYTF	TGTGCCAGCAGCTTAGAGTATGGGGCCTACTATGGCTACACCTTC
many	-	TRBV5-6	TRBJ1-1	CASSLSRTEAFF	TGTGCCAGCAGCTTATCCCGAACTGAAGCTTTCTTT
many	-	TRBV12-3/TRBV12-4	TRBJ1-1	CASVVGAGTEAFF	TGTGCCAGCGTTGTGGGGGCGGGAACTGAAGCTTTCTTT
-	-	TRBV12-3/TRBV12-4	TRBJ2-3	CASSFSAGMGTDTQYF	TGTGCCAGCAGTTTCAGCGCGGGAATGGGCACAGATACGCAGTACTTT
-	-	TRBV28	TRBJ2-3	CASSSGQCTGGQYF	TGTGCCAGCAGTTCCGGACAATGTACCGGGGGGCAGTATTTT
-	-	TRBV5-4	TRBJ2-3	CASTFLGSTDAQYF	TGTGCCAGCACCTTTTTGGGTAGTACAGATGCGCAGTATTTT
-	-	TRBV14	TRBJ2-1	CASSQAISLLNEQFF	TGTGCCAGCAGCCAGGCAATTAGCCTACTCAATGAGCAGTTCTTC
-	-	TRBV7-8	TRBJ2-3	CASSRDLGGTDTEYF	TGTGCCAGCAGCCGCGACTTGGGTGGCACAGATACGGAGTATTTT
-	TRBD2	TRBV6-6	TRBJ2-5	CASSDGRGRETQYF	TGTGCCAGCAGCGACGGGAGGGGGAGGGAGACCCAGTACTTC
-	-	TRBV12-3/TRBV12-4	TRBJ1-3	CACSLIQGNTIYF	TGTGCCTGCAGTTTGATACAGGGAAACACCATATATTTT
many	-	TRBV6-1	TRBJ2-7	CASGRDRPYEQCF	TGTGCCAGCGGGAGGGACAGACCCTACGAGCAGTGCTTC
-	-	TRBV6-5	TRBJ2-1	CVSSYGREGRYEQFF	TGTGTCAGCAGTTACGGGCGTGAGGGCCGGTATGAGCAGTTCTTC
-	TRBD2	TRBV11-2	TRBJ2-5	CVSSWRRGEGTQYF	TGTGTCAGCAGCTGGAGACGGGGGGAAGGAACCCAGTACTTC
-	-	TRBV11-1	TRBJ1-3	CVRSFNPSPGDSGNTVYF	TGTGTCAGGAGCTTCAATCCATCGCCAGGGGACTCTGGAAACACCGTATATTTT
few	-	TRBV9	TRBJ2-1	CASSAVPYRGYEQFF	TGTGCCAGCAGCGCCGTACCCTACCGGGGGTATGAGCAGTTCTTC
-	-	TRBV5-6	TRBJ2-3	CASSLRAITDSQYF	TGTGCCAGCAGCCTGAGGGCGATTACAGATTCACAGTATTTT
-	-	TRBV7-9	TRBJ2-2	CASSSAGERFF	TGTGCCAGCAGCTCCGCCGGGGAGCGGTTTTTT
many	-	TRBV28	TRBJ1-2	CASGGGRHSRGYTF	TGTGCCAGCGGCGGTGGCCGGCATAGTCGTGGCTACACCTTC
-	-	TRBV11-2	TRBJ1-1	CAGSLLGNTEVFF	TGTGCCGGCAGCTTACTTGGGAACACTGAAGTCTTCTTT
-	-	TRBV6-1	TRBJ2-2	CASSYRDAGELFF	TGTGCCAGCAGCTACAGGGATGCCGGGGAACTGTTTTTT
once	-	TRBV6-5	TRBJ1-1	CVSRPRRGAQTTEAFF	TGTGTCAGTAGGCCCCGTCGGGGGGCGCAGACCACTGAAGCTTTCTTT
-	-	TRBV28	TRBJ2-7	CTSSRTHGRHEQYF	TGTACCAGTAGCCGGACCCACGGACGCCACGAGCAGTACTTC
-	TRBD2	TRBV6-5	TRBJ2-4	CISSYLAGDGNIQYF	TGTATTAGCAGTTACCTAGCGGGAGACGGGAACATTCAGTACTTC
-	-	TRBV11-2	TRBJ1-4	CDNTLQTTNEKLFF	TGTGACAACACACTACAGACTACTAATGAAAAACTGTTTTTT
-	-	TRBV11-1	TRBJ2-7	CASSWGGTRTSEQYF	TGTGCCAGCAGCTGGGGCGGGACGAGGACCAGCGAGCAATACTTC
-	-	TRBV6-2/TRBV6-3	TRBJ2-1	CASGGAGGQFF	TGTGCCAGCGGGGGGGCGGGTGGGCAGTTCTTC
-	TRBD1	TRBV6-1	TRBJ1-5	CASSLMDTTGFNQPQHF	TGTGCCAGCAGTCTTATGGATACGACAGGGTTCAATCAGCCCCAGCATTTT
few	-	TRBV2	TRBJ2-3	CASSGQVFTDTQYF	TGTGCCAGCAGTGGACAGGTATTCACAGATACGCAGTATTTT
-	TRBD2	TRBV10-3	TRBJ2-2	CVTTARESGELFF	TGTGTCACCACTGCGCGGGAGAGCGGGGAGCTGTTTTTT
many	-	TRBV5-1	TRBJ2-2	CASSPRTDNTGELFF	TGCGCCAGCAGCCCCCGGACCGATAACACCGGGGAGCTGTTTTTT
many	TRBD1	TRBV6-1	TRBJ1-6	CASRKDRSYNSPLHF	TGTGCCAGCAGGAAGGACAGGTCCTATAATTCACCCCTCCACTTT
once	-	TRBV6-5	TRBJ2-1	CTSSPLDVNEQFF	TGTACCAGCAGCCCATTGGACGTCAACGAGCAGTTCTTC